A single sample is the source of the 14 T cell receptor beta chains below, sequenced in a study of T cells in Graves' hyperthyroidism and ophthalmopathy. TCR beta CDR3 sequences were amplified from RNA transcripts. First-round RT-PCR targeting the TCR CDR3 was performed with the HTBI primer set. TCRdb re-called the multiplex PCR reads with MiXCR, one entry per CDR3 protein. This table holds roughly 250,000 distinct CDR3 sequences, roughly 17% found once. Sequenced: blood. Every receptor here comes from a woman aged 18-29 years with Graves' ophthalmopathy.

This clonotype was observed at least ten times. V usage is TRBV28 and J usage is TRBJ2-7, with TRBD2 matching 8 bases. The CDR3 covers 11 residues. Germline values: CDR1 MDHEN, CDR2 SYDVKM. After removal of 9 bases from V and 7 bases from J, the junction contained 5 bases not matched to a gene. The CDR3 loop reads CASEREREQYF. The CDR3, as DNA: TGTGCCAGTGAGCGGGAGAGGGAGCAGTACTTC.

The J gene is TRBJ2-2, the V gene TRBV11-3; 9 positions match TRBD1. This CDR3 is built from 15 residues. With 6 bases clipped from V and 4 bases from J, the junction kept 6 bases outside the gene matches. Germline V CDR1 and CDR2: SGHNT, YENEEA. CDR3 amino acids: CASSPQGAGTGELFF. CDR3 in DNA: TGTGCCAGCAGTCCACAGGGGGCAGGCACCGGGGAGCTGTTTTTT.

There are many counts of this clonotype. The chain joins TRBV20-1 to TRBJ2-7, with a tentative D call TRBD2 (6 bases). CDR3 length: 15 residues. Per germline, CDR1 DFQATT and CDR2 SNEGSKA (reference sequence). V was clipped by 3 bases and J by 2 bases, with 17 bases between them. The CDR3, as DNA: TGCAGTGCTAGGAATCGGAGACTAGGGGCCTACGAGCAGTACTTC. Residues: CSARNRRLGAYEQYF.

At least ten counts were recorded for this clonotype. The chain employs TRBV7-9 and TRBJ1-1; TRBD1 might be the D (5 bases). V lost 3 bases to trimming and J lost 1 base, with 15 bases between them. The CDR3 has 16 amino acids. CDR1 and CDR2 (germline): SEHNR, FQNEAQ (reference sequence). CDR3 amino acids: CASSFSQGSQNTEAFF. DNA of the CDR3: TGTGCCAGCAGCTTTTCGCAGGGAAGCCAGAACACTGAAGCTTTCTTT.

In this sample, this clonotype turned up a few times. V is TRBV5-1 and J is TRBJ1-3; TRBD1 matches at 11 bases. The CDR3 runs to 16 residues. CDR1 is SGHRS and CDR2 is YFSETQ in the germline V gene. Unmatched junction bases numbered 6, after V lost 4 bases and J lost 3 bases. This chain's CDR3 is CASSPGQGDFGNTIYF. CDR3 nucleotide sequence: TGCGCCAGCAGCCCGGGACAGGGGGATTTTGGAAACACCATATATTTT.

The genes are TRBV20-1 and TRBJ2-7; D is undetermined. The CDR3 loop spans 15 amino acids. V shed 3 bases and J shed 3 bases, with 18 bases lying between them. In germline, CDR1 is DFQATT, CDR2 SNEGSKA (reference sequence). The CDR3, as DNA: TGCAGTGCTAGCCCCGGGCAGCATTCGAACTACGAGCAGTACTTC. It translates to CSASPGQHSNYEQYF.

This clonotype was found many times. CDR3 DNA: TGCAGTGCTATTAGACAGGGTACAAATACGCAGTATTTT. This translates into CSAIRQGTNTQYF. This chain joins TRBV20-1 and TRBJ2-3, with 7 bases lining up with TRBD1. Germline V CDR1 and CDR2: DFQATT, SNEGSKA (reference sequence). J lost 7 bases, V lost 4 bases, and 8 bases had no gene match. The CDR3 has 13 amino acids.

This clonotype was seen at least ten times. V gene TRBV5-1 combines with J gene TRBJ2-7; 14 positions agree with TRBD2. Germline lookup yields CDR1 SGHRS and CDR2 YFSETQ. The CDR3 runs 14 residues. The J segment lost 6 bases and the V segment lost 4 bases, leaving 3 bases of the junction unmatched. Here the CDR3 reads CASSQGLAGAEQYF. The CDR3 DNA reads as TGCGCCAGCAGCCAGGGACTAGCGGGAGCCGAGCAGTACTTC.

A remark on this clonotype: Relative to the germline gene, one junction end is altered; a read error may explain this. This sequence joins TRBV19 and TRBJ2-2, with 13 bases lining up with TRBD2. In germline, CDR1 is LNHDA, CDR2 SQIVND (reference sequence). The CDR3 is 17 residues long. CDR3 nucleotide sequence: TGTGCCAGTAGTATAACCGGGACTAGCGGGATCACCGGGGATCTGTTTTTT. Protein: CASSITGTSGITGDLFF.

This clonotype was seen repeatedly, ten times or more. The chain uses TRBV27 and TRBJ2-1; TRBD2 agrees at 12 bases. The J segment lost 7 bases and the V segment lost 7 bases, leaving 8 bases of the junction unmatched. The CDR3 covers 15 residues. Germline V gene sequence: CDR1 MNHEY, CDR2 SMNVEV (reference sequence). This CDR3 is CASTHRLAGANEQFF. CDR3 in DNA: TGTGCCAGCACTCATCGACTAGCGGGAGCGAATGAGCAGTTCTTC.

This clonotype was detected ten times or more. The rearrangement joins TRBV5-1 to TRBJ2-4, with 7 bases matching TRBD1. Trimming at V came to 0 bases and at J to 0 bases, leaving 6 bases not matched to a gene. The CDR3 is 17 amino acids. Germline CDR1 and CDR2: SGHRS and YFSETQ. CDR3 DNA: TGCGCCAGCAGCTTGGCCGGACAGGTCTTAGCCAAAAACATTCAGTACTTC. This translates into CASSLAGQVLAKNIQYF.

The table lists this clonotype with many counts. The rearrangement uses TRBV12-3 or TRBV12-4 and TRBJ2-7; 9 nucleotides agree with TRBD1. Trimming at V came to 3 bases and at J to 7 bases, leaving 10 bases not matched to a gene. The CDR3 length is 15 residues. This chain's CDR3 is CASSFSGTGIEEQYF. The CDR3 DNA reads TGTGCCAGCAGTTTTTCCGGGACAGGGATCGAAGAGCAGTACTTC.

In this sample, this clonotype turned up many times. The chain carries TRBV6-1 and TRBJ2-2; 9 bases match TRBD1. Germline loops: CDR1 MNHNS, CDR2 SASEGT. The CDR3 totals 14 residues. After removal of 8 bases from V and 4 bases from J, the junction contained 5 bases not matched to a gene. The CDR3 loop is CASAYRGLTGELFF. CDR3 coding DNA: TGTGCCAGCGCATACAGGGGGCTCACCGGGGAGCTGTTTTTT.

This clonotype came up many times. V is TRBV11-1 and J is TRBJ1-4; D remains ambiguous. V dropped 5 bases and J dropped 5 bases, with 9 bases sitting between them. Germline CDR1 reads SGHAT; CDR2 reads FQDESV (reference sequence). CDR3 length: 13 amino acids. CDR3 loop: CASSIQQNEKLFF. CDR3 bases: TGTGCCAGCAGCATTCAGCAAAATGAAAAACTGTTTTTT.